Below, 14 T cell receptor beta chains from the same sample are listed, as sequenced in a study of T cell changes during pregnancy in multiple sclerosis (dated by TCRdb to the late 2010s). The library relied on the immunoSEQ multiplex PCR assay. The immuneACCESS repertoire file appears here via TCRdb, limited to in-frame rearrangements. These files lack a portion of the clones; in checked studies, under half of the deficit traces to unresolved V genes, and the cause of the others is not known. The sample table lists about 48,000 clones, about 94% of them with a count of one. The ten largest clones capture 0.45% to 0.55% of the sample. Specimen: CD4+ T cells from peripheral blood mononuclear cells, collected in the first trimester of pregnancy. The receptor set was obtained from a female donor with multiple sclerosis, enrolled in a pregnancy study.

In DNA form, the CDR3 reads TGTGCCAGCAGTGAAATATCACCTAACAGAGGGGAGCTGTTTTTT. Its protein is CASSEISPNRGELFF. This chain joins TRBV2 and TRBJ2-2; D not certain. Germline lookup yields CDR1 SNHLY and CDR2 FYNNEI. The CDR3 consists of 15 residues. V was clipped by 2 bases and J by 8 bases, with 15 bases between them.

V and J are TRBV9 and TRBJ1-6, with TRBD1 matching over 11 bases. J gave up 10 bases and V 3 bases, and 0 bases lay outside the gene matches. This CDR3 has 13 amino acids. Germline lookup yields CDR1 SGDLS and CDR2 YYNGEE. The chain's CDR3 is CASSGTGGSPLHF. The CDR3 nucleotides are TGTGCCAGCAGCGGGACAGGGGGCTCACCCCTCCACTTT.

The CDR3 nucleotides read TGTGCCAGCAGCTTAGGGACAGGGAGAATGAACACTGAAGCTTTCTTT. Its translation: CASSLGTGRMNTEAFF. The chain couples TRBV7-9 to TRBJ1-1, with 8 bases matching TRBD1. The CDR3 sequence is 16 residues long. Trimming took 1 base from V and 0 from J; bases not matched to a gene: 4. Germline CDR1 SEHNR, CDR2 FQNEAQ (reference sequence).

The V call is TRBV13, the J call TRBJ1-6; TRBD1 might be the D (5 bases). CDR1 PRHDT and CDR2 FYEKMQ come from the germline V gene (reference sequence). The V end lost 5 bases, the J end lost 10 bases, and 21 bases lay between the germline ends. CDR3 length: 16 amino acids. CDR3 sequence reads: CASSPGGDLGDSPLHF. CDR3 sequence (DNA): TGTGCCAGCAGCCCGGGGGGAGACTTGGGTGACTCACCCCTCCACTTT.

This sequence joins TRBV18 and TRBJ2-5, with D hard to call. In germline, CDR1 is KGHSH, CDR2 LQKENI. The V end was cut by 8 bases, the J end by 0 bases, with 13 bases between. The CDR3 is 14 residues long. The CDR3 is CASPIAAYQETQYF. The CDR3 coding sequence is TGTGCCAGCCCAATCGCAGCGTACCAAGAGACCCAGTACTTC.

The chain combines TRBV7-9 with TRBJ2-3, with D uncertain. The germline V and J ends were trimmed by 7 bases and 4 bases, with 9 bases remaining between them. CDR3 length: 12 residues. Germline assignment: CDR1 SEHNR and CDR2 FQNEAQ (reference sequence). CDR3 DNA sequence: TGTGCCAGCACCCCCCAGGCAGATACGCAGTATTTT. Its translation: CASTPQADTQYF.

The rearrangement joins TRBV19 to TRBJ1-2; 9 bases line up with TRBD1. V trimming: 9 bases; J trimming: 8 bases; junction bases outside the gene matches: 13. The germline CDR1 and CDR2 sequences are LNHDA and SQIVND (reference sequence). This CDR3 comprises 14 residues. The CDR3 protein is CASLGGYRGQGYTF. As DNA, the CDR3 is TGTGCCAGCCTAGGGGGGTACAGGGGGCAAGGCTACACCTTC.

The genes are TRBV27 and TRBJ2-7, with 9 nucleotides matching TRBD1. The trim removed 1 base at V and 5 bases at J, leaving 6 bases unmatched. The CDR3 has 15 amino acids. CDR1 is MNHEY and CDR2 is SMNVEV in the germline V gene (reference sequence). The DNA of the CDR3 is TGTGCCAGCAGTTTATTCTGGACAGGGGCCAACGAGCAGTACTTC. Translating it yields CASSLFWTGANEQYF.

The chain combines TRBV6-1 with TRBJ2-2; possibly TRBD1 for D (5 bases). Deletions cut 3 bases from V and 5 bases from J, with 13 bases between. This CDR3 contains 15 residues. The germline gives CDR1 MNHNS, CDR2 SASEGT. Here the CDR3 reads CASSDRQLGTGELFF. The DNA of the CDR3 is TGTGCCAGCAGTGACAGACAGTTAGGGACCGGGGAGCTGTTTTTT.

This clone has a single count. The rearrangement joins TRBV6-6 to TRBJ1-2, with TRBD1 matching 7 bases. Germline V CDR1 and CDR2: MNHNY, SVGAGI (reference sequence). The CDR3 spans 13 residues. V lost 10 bases to trimming and J lost 5 bases; unmatched junction nucleotides: 10. In nucleotides, the CDR3 is TGTGCCACCGAGACGCAGGGGGGATATGGCTACACCTTC. Its protein is CATETQGGYGYTF.

The genes are TRBV28 and TRBJ1-1; 7 bases map to TRBD1. CDR1 and CDR2 from the germline V gene are MDHEN and SYDVKM. The length of the CDR3 is 14 residues. V lost 3 bases and J lost 11; bases outside the gene matches: 12. CDR3 nucleotide sequence: TGTGCCAGCAGTTTTGACCCAGGGGGTCCGCTTGCTTTCTTT. Translated: CASSFDPGGPLAFF.

A single count supports this clone. For the CDR3, the DNA is TGTGCCAGCTCACCACTGGAAGGGGCAGATACGCAGTATTTT. Translation gives CASSPLEGADTQYF. The rearrangement links TRBV18 to TRBJ2-3, with TRBD1 as a possible D gene (5 bases). This CDR3 spans 14 amino acids. Germline-derived CDR1 and CDR2 are KGHSH and LQKENI. Trimming cost V 1 base and J 4 bases, with 9 bases left between them.

CDR3 in DNA: TGTGCCAGCAGCCTGGGGGGTCCGAGCACAGATACGCAGTATTTT. This encodes CASSLGGPSTDTQYF. The rearrangement links TRBV7-3 to TRBJ2-3, with a tentative D call TRBD2 (6 bases). This CDR3 has 15 amino acids. V was trimmed by 5 bases and J by 0 bases, leaving 12 bases between them. CDR1 and CDR2 (germline): SGHTA, FQGTGA. Filled out from reference TRBV7-3 and TRBJ2-3, the complete variable domain reads GAGVSQTPSNKVTEKGKYVELRCDPISGHTALYWYRQSLGQGPEFLIYFQGTGAADDSGLPNDRFFAVRPEGSVSTLKIQRTERGDSAVYLCASSLGGPSTDTQYFGPGTRLTVL.

This rearrangement joins TRBV5-4 to TRBJ2-7; D remains unclear. The CDR3 runs to 14 residues. V gave up 0 bases and J gave up 5 bases, with 12 bases separating them. Germline assignment: CDR1 SGHNT and CDR2 YYREEE (reference sequence). CDR3 residues: CASSLVGAIHEQYF. CDR3 DNA sequence: TGTGCCAGCAGCTTGGTAGGAGCTATCCACGAGCAGTACTTC.